The table lists the clone carrying this TCR beta chain with a few counts. This specimen comes from a study of OX40 agonist ivuxolimab in advanced cancers. Overall study context: Patients received the agonistic anti-OX40 (CD134) antibody ivuxolimab. Patients were treated with intravenous ivuxolimab, dosed at 0.01 to 10 mg/kg and infused every 2 weeks.

The repertoire was sequenced with immunoSEQ multiplex PCR; TCRdb's copy has only in-frame clones and lacks some. The data hold tens of thousands of clones, with roughly 80% observed a single time. Germline lookup yields CDR1 SGHRS and CDR2 YFSETQ. The CDR3 contains 16 residues. The junction had 6 bases not matched to a gene; V was cut back by 0 bases and J by 2 bases. The sequenced sample was CD4+ or CD8+ T cells sorted from blood, obtained in a trial of the OX40 agonist ivuxolimab. This sequence originates from an adult with an advanced solid tumor such as melanoma, head and neck, liver or kidney cancer. The chain links TRBV5-1 to TRBJ2-7; TRBD1 matches at 9 bases. The CDR3 sequence is CASSLANDRGAYEQYF. CDR3 nucleotides: TGCGCCAGCAGCTTGGCCAACGACAGGGGGGCCTACGAGCAGTACTTC.